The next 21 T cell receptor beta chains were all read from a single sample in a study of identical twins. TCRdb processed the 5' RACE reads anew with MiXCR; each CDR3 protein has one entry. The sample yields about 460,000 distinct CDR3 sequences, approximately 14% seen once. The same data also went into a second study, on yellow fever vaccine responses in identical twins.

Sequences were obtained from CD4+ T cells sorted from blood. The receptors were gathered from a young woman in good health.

The CDR3 DNA reads TGTGCCATCAGCCGACAGGTTGGGTATGGCTACACCTTC. Its translation is CAISRQVGYGYTF. This sequence joins TRBV10-3 and TRBJ1-2, with D possibly being TRBD1 (6 bases). Trimming removed 6 bases from V and 5 bases from J, with 13 bases in between. Per the germline V gene, CDR1 is ENHRY and CDR2 is SYGVKD. This CDR3 has 13 residues.

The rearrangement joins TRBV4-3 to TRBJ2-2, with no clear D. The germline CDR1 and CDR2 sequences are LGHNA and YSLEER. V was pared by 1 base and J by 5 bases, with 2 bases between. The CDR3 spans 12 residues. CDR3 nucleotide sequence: TGCGCCAGCAGCCAAGCTACCGGGGAGCTGTTTTTT. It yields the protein CASSQATGELFF.

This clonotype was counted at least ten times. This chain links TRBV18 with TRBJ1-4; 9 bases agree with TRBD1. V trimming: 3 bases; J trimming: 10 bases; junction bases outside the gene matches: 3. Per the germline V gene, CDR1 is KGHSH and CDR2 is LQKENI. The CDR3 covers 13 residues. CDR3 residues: CASSPLGQGKLFF. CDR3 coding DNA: TGTGCCAGCTCACCCCTGGGACAGGGAAAACTGTTTTTT.

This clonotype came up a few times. The CDR3 nucleotides read TGTGCCAGCAACACCCCCGGCAGGGCTGAAAACATTCAGTACTTC. Protein: CASNTPGRAENIQYF. The chain is built from TRBV28 and TRBJ2-4; maybe TRBD1 (5 bases). CDR1 and CDR2 from the germline V gene are MDHEN and SYDVKM. CDR3 length: 15 residues. The V and J ends lost 7 bases and 5 bases respectively, with 18 bases between them.

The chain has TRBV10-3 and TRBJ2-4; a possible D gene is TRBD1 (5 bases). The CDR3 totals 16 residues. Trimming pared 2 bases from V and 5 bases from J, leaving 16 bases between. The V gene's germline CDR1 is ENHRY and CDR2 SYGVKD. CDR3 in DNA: TGTGCCATCAGTGAGCCGGGTGGTGGGGCCGAAAACATTCAGTACTTC. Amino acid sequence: CAISEPGGGAENIQYF.

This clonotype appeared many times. This CDR3 reads CASKTDSQETQYF. CDR3 DNA sequence: TGTGCCAGTAAAACGGACAGCCAAGAGACCCAGTACTTC. This chain connects TRBV12-3 or TRBV12-4 to TRBJ2-5; the D gene is possibly TRBD1 (6 bases). The CDR3 length is 13 residues. The V gene lost 9 bases and the J gene lost 1 base, with 12 bases spanning the gap.

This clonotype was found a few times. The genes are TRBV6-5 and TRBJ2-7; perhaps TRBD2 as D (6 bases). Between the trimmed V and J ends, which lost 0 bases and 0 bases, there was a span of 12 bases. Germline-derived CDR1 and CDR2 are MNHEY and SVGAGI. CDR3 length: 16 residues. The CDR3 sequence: CASSYSGGSVSYEQYF. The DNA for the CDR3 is TGTGCCAGCAGTTACTCTGGGGGGAGCGTCTCCTACGAGCAGTACTTC.

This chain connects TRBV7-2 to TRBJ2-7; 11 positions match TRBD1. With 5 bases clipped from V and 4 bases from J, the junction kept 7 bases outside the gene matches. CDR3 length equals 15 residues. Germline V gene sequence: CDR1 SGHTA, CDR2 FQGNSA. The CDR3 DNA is TGTGCCAGCAGCCCTCGTGGGACAGGGGGGTACGAGCAGTACTTC. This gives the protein CASSPRGTGGYEQYF.

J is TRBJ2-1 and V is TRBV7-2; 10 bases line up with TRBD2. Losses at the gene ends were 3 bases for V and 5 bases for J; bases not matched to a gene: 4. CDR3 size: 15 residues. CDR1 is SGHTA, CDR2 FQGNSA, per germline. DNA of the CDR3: TGTGCCAGCAGCTTGATACTAGCGGGGAACAATGAGCAGTTCTTC. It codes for CASSLILAGNNEQFF.

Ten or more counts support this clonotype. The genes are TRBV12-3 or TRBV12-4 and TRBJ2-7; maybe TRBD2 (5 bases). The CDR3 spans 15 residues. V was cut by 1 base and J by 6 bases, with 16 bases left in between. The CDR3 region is CASSLGLGSGVEQYF. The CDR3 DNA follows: TGTGCCAGCAGTTTAGGTCTTGGTTCCGGGGTCGAGCAGTACTTC.

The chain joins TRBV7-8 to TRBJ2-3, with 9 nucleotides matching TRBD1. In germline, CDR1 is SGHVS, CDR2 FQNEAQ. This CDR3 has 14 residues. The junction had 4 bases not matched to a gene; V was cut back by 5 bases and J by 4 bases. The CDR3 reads CASSRGQGADTQYF. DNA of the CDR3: TGTGCCAGCAGCCGGGGACAGGGTGCAGATACGCAGTATTTT.

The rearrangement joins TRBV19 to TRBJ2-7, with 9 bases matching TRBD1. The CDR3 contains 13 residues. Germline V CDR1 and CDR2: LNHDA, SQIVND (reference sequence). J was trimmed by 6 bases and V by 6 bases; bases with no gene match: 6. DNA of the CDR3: TGTGCCAGTAGAAGGGACAGGGCAGCCGAGCAGTACTTC. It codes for CASRRDRAAEQYF.

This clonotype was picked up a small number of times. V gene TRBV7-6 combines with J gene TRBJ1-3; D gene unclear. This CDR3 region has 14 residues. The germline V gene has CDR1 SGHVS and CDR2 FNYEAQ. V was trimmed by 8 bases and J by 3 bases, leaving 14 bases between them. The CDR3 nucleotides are TGTGCCAGCGCCCCGTCCCTAAGTGGAAACACCATATATTTT. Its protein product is CASAPSLSGNTIYF.

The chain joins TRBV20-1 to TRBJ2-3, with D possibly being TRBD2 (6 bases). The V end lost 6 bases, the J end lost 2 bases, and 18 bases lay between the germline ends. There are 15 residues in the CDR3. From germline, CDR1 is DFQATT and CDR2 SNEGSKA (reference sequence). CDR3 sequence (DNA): TGCAGTGCAAACCGGGACTCCTCGCCCACAGATACGCAGTATTTT. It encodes CSANRDSSPTDTQYF.

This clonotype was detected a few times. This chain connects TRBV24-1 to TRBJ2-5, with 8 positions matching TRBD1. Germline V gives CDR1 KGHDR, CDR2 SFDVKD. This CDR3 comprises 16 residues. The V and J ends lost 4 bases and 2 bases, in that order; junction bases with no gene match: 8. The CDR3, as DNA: TGTGCCACCAGTGAGCCGACAGGGGATCAACAAGAGACCCAGTACTTC. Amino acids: CATSEPTGDQQETQYF.

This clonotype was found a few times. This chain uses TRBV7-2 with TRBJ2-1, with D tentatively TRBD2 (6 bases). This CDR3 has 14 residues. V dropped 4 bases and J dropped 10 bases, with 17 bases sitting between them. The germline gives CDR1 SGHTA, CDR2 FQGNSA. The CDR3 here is CASSSPLPGGEQFF. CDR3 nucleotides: TGTGCCAGCAGCTCCCCTCTCCCCGGGGGAGAGCAGTTCTTC.

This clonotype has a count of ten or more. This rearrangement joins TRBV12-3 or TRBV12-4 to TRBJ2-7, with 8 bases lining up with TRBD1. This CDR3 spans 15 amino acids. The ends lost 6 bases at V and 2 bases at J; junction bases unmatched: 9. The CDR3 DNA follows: TGTGCCAGCAGCGTGGCCGGGACAGGAACCTACGAGCAGTACTTC. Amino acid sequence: CASSVAGTGTYEQYF.

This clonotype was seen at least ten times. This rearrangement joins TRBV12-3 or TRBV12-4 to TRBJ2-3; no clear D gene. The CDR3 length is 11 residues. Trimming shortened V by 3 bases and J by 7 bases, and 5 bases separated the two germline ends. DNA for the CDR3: TGTGCCAGCAGTTTTACAAATACGCAGTATTTT. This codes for CASSFTNTQYF.

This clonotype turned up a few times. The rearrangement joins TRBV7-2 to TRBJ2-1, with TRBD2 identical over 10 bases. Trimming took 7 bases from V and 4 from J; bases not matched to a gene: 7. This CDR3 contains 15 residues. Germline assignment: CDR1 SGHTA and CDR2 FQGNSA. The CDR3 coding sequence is TGTGCCAGCACCTCGCCGGGACTAGCGTACAATGAGCAGTTCTTC. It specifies CASTSPGLAYNEQFF. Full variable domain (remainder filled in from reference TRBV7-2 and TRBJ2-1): GAGVSQSPSNKVTEKGKDVELRCDPISGHTALYWYRQSLGQGLEFLIYFQGNSAPDKSGLPSDRFSAERTGGSVSTLTIQRTQQEDSAVYLCASTSPGLAYNEQFFGPGTRLTVL.

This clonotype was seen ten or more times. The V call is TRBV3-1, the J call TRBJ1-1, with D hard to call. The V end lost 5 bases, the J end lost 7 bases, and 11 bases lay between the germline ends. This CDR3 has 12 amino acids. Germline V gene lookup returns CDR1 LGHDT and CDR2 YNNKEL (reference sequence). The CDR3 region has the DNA TGTGCCAGCAGCAGAAGAGTTGGTGAAGCTTTCTTT. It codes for CASSRRVGEAFF.

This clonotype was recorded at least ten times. The CDR3 coding sequence is TGCGCCAGCAGCTTGGTTGGACGTATGAACACTGAAGCTTTCTTT. This encodes CASSLVGRMNTEAFF. The chain recombines TRBV5-1 with TRBJ1-1; D is uncertain. CDR1 and CDR2 (germline): SGHRS, YFSETQ. V lost 0 bases and J 0 bases, leaving 9 bases between the germline ends. This CDR3 comprises 15 residues.